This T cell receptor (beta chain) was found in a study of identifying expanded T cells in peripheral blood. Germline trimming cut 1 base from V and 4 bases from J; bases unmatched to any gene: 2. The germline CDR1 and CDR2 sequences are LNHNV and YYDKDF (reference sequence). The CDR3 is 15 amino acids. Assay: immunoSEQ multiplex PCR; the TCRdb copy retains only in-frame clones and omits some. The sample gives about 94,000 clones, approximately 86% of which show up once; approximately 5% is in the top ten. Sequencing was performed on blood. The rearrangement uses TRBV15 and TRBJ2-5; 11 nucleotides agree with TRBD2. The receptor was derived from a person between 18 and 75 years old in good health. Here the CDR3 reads CATSRVTSGRETQYF. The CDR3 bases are TGTGCCACCAGCAGAGTTACTAGCGGGAGAGAGACCCAGTACTTC.